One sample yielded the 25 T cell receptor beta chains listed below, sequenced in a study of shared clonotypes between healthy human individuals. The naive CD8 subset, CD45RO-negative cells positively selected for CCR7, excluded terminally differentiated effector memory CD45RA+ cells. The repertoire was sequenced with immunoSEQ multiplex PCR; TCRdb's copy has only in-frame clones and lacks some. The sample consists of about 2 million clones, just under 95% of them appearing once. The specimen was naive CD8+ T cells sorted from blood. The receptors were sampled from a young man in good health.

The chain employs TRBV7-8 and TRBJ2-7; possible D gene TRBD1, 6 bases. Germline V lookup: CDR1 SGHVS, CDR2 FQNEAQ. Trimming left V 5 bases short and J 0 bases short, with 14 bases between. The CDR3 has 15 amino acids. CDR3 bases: TGTGCCAGCAGCCCGGACAGCCGACTCTCCTACGAGCAGTACTTC. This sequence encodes CASSPDSRLSYEQYF. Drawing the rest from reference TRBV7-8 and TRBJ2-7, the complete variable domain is GAGVSQSPRYKVAKRGQDVALRCDPISGHVSLFWYQQALGQGPEFLTYFQNEAQLDKSGLPSDRFFAERPEGSVSTLKIQRTQQEDSAVYLCASSPDSRLSYEQYFGPGTRLTVT.

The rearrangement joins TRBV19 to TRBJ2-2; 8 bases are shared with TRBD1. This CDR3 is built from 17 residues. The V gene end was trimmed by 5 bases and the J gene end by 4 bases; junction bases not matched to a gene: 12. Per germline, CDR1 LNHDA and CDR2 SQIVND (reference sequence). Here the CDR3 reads CASSGPQGAQITGELFF. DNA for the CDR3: TGTGCCAGTAGTGGGCCCCAGGGGGCCCAGATCACCGGGGAGCTGTTTTTT.

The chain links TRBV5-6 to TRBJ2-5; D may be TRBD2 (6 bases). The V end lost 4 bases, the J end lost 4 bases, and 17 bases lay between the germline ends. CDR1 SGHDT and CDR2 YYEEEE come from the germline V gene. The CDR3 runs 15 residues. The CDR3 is CASSPGKEGRETQYF. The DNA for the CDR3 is TGTGCCAGCAGCCCCGGAAAGGAGGGGCGAGAGACCCAGTACTTC.

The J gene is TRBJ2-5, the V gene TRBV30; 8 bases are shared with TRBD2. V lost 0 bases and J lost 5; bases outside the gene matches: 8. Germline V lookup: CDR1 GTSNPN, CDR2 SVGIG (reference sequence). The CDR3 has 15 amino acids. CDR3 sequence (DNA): TGTGCCTGGAGTGTCGGGACGGGAGGGTTGGAGACCCAGTACTTC. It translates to CAWSVGTGGLETQYF. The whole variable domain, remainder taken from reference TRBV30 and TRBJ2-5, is SQTIHQWPATLVQPVGSPLSLECTVEGTSNPNLYWYRQAAGRGLQLLFYSVGIGQISSEVPQNLSASRPQDRQFILSSKKLLLSDSGFYLCAWSVGTGGLETQYFGPGTRLLVL.

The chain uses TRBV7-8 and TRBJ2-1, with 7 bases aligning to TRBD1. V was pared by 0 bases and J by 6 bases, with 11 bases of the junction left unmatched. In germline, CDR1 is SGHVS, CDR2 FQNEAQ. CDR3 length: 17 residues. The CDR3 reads CASSLAIGRDRTNEQFF. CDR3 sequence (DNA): TGTGCCAGCAGCTTAGCCATCGGCAGGGACAGAACCAATGAGCAGTTCTTC. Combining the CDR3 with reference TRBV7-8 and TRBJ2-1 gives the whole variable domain GAGVSQSPRYKVAKRGQDVALRCDPISGHVSLFWYQQALGQGPEFLTYFQNEAQLDKSGLPSDRFFAERPEGSVSTLKIQRTQQEDSAVYLCASSLAIGRDRTNEQFFGPGTRLTVL.

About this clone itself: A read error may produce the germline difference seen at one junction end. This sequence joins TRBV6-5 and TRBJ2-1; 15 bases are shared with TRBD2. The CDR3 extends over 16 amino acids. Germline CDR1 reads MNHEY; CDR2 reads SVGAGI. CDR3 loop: CASSYSGTSGGNEQFF. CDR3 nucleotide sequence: TGTGCCAGCAGCTACTCCGGGACTAGCGGGGGGAATGAGCAGTTCTTC.

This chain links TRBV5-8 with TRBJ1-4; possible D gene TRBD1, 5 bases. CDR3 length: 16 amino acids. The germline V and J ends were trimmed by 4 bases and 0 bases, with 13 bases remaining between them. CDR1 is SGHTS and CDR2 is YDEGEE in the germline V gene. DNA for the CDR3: TGTGCCAGCAGCCAAGGGGCTATAGCAACTAATGAAAAACTGTTTTTT. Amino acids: CASSQGAIATNEKLFF.

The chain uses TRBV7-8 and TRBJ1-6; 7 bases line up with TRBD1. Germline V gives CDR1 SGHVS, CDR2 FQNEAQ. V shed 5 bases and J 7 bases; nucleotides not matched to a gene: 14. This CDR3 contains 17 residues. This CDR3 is CASSQTLLGQINSPLHF. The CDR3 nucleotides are TGTGCCAGCAGCCAAACCCTGCTGGGACAGATAAATTCACCCCTCCACTTT.

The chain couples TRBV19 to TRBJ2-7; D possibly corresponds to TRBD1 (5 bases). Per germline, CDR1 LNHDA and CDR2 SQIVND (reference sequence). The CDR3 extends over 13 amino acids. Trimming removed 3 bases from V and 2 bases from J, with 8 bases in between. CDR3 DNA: TGTGCCAGTAGTATGACAGTTACCTACGAGCAGTACTTC. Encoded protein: CASSMTVTYEQYF. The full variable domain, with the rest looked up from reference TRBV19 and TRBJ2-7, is DGGITQSPKYLFRKEGQNVTLSCEQNLNHDAMYWYRQDPGQGLRLIYYSQIVNDFQKGDIAEGYSVSREKKESFPLTVTSAQKNPTAFYLCASSMTVTYEQYFGPGTRLTVT.

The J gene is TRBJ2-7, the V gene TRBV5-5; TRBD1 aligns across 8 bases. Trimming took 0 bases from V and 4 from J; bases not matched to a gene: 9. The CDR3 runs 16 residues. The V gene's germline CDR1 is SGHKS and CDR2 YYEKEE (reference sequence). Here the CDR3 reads CASSLGLSGGGYEQYF. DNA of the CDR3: TGTGCCAGCAGCTTGGGTCTGTCAGGGGGCGGGTACGAGCAGTACTTC.

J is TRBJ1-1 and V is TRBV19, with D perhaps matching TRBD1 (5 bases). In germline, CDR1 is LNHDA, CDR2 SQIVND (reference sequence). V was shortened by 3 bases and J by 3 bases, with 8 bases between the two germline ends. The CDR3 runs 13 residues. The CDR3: CASSITRDTEAFF. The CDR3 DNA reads TGTGCCAGTAGTATCACCAGGGACACTGAAGCTTTCTTT. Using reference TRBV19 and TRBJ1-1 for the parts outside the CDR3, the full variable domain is DGGITQSPKYLFRKEGQNVTLSCEQNLNHDAMYWYRQDPGQGLRLIYYSQIVNDFQKGDIAEGYSVSREKKESFPLTVTSAQKNPTAFYLCASSITRDTEAFFGQGTRLTVV.

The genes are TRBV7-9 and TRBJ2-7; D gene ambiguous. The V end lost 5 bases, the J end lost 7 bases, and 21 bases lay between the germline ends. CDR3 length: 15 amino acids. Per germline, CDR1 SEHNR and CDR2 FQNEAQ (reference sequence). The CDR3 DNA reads TGTGCCAGCAGCCCCCCGAACGACAACCCCGGGGAGCAGTACTTC. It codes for CASSPPNDNPGEQYF.

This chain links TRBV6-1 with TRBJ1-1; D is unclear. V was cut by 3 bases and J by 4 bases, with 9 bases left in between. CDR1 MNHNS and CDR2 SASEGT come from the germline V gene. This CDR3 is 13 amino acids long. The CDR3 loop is CASSDNRVTEAFF. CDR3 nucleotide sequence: TGTGCCAGCAGTGACAACCGGGTCACTGAAGCTTTCTTT.

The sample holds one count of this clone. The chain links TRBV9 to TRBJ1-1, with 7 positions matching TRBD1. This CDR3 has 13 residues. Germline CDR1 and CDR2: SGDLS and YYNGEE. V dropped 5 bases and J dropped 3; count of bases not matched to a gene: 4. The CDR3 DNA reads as TGTGCCAGCAGTCTAGGACAGGACACTGAAGCTTTCTTT. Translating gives CASSLGQDTEAFF.

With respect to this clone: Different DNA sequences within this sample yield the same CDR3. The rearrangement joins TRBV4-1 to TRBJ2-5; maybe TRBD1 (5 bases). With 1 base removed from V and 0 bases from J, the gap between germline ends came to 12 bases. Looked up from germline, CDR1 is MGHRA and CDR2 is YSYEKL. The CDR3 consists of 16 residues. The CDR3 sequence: CASSQVPGSYQETQYF. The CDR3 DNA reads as TGCGCCAGCAGCCAAGTTCCAGGGTCGTACCAAGAGACCCAGTACTTC.

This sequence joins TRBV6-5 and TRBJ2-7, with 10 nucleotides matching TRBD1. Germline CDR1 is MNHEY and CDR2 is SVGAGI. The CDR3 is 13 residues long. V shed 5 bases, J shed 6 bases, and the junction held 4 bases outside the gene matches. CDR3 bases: TGTGCCAGCAGTCCCGGGACAGGGGTCGAGCAGTACTTC. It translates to CASSPGTGVEQYF.

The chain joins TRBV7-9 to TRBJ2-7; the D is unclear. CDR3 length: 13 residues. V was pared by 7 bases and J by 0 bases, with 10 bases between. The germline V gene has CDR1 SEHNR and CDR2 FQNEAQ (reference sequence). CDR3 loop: CASTPEASYEQYF. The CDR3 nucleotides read TGTGCCAGCACCCCAGAGGCCTCCTACGAGCAGTACTTC.

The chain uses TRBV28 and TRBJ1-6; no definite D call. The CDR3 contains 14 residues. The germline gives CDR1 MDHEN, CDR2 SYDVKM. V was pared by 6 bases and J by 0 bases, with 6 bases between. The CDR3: CASRSSSYNSPLHF. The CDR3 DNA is TGTGCCAGCAGGAGTAGCTCCTATAATTCACCCCTCCACTTT.

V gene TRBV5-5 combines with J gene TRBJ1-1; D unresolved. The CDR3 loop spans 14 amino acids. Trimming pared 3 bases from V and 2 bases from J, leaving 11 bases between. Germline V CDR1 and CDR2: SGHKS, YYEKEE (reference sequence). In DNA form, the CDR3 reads TGTGCCAGCAGCTACGAGTGGAGAAACACTGAAGCTTTCTTT. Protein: CASSYEWRNTEAFF.

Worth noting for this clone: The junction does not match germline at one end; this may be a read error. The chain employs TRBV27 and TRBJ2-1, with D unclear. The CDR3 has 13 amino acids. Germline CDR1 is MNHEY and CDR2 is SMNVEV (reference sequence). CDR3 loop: CASSPGSYHEQFF. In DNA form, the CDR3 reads TGTGCCAGCAGCCCAGGTTCCTACCATGAGCAGTTCTTC.

DNA for the CDR3: TGTGCCAGCAGCACCGGGACGGGCCCAGAGACCCAGTACTTC. Protein product: CASSTGTGPETQYF. The rearrangement joins TRBV5-4 to TRBJ2-5; TRBD1 or TRBD2 may be the D gene (5 bases each). V was clipped by 4 bases and J by 4 bases, with 14 bases between them. The CDR3 spans 14 residues. Germline CDR1 reads SGHNT; CDR2 reads YYREEE (reference sequence).

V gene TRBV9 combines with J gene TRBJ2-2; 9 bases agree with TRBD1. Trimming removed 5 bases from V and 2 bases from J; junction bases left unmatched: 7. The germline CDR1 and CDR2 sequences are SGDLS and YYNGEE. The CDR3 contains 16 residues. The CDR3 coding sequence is TGTGCCAGCAGGGCAAAGGGACAGGGAAACACCGGGGAGCTGTTTTTT. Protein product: CASRAKGQGNTGELFF.

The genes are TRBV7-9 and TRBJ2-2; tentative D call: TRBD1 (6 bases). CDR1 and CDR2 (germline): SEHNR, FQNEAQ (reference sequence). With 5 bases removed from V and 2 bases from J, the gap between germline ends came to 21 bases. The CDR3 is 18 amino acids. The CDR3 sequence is CASSALPGHQSNTGELFF. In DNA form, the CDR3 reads TGTGCCAGCAGCGCGCTCCCGGGACACCAGAGTAACACCGGGGAGCTGTTTTTT.

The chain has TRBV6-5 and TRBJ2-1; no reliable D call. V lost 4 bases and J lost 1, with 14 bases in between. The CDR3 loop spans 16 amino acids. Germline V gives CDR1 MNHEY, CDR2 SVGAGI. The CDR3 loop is CASSSNLEMSYNEQFF. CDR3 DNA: TGTGCCAGCAGTTCAAATCTCGAAATGTCCTACAATGAGCAGTTCTTC.

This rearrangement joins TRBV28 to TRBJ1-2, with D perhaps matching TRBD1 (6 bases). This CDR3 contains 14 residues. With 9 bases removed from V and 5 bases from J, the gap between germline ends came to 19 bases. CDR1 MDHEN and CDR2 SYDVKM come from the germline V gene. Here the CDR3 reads CASTFRGGLYGYTF. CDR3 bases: TGTGCCAGTACATTTCGGGGGGGCTTATATGGCTACACCTTC.